These T cell receptor beta chains were read from a single sample in a study of blood T cells in healthy people across ages. Each CDR3 protein gets one entry after TCRdb re-called the 5' RACE reads with MiXCR. The table includes around 990,000 distinct CDR3 sequences, about 23% detected once. The sample was also linked to a second study, of T cells of mothers and their children.

The specimen was blood. The source is a girl aged 2 to 9 in good health. Each CDR3 is given with its conserved first and last residue. Each record gives: V gene, clone size, D gene, J gene, CDR3 DNA, CDR3 protein. The D gene is left open where the match is weak. The listing skips clone size in some rows; elsewhere it reads once, few, many or a size class.

TRBV28	few	TRBD2	TRBJ2-5	TGTGCCAGCAGCCTAGCGGGAATCACGGAGACCCAGTACTTC	CASSLAGITETQYF
TRBV5-6	.	TRBD2	TRBJ2-1	TGTGCCAGCAGCTTCGGGACTAGCGGGAGGGCCAGGAATGAGCAGTTCTTC	CASSFGTSGRARNEQFF
TRBV20-1	.	TRBD1	TRBJ1-1	TGCAGTGCTCGGGACAGGCGGGGTGAAGTGACCACTGAAGCTTTCTTT	CSARDRRGEVTTEAFF
TRBV2	once	.	TRBJ2-7	TGTGCCAGCAGTGAAGAGGCGACTCCCCCCTACGAGCAGTACTTC	CASSEEATPPYEQYF
TRBV9	.	TRBD1	TRBJ2-7	TGTGCCAGCAGCACCGGACAGGGGAGCTCCTACGAGCAGTACTTC	CASSTGQGSSYEQYF
TRBV27	few	.	TRBJ2-7	TGTGCCAGCTCAATCAGGGGCCCCTACGAGCAGTACTTC	CASSIRGPYEQYF
TRBV11-2	few	.	TRBJ2-5	TGTGCCAGCAGCTTGCCCTTGGGACAAGAGACCCAGTACTTC	CASSLPLGQETQYF
TRBV27	few	TRBD1	TRBJ1-3	TGTGCCAGCAGTTCATACCCGCAGGGGGTAACTGGAAACACCATATATTTT	CASSSYPQGVTGNTIYF
TRBV5-4	.	TRBD2	TRBJ2-1	TGTGCCAGCAATCCACATAGCGGGGACCACAATGAGCAGTTCTTC	CASNPHSGDHNEQFF
TRBV4-2	.	.	TRBJ1-5	TGTGCCAGCAGCCAAGGCGACCAGACCTATAGCAATCAGCCCCAGCATTTT	CASSQGDQTYSNQPQHF
TRBV4-1	few	TRBD1	TRBJ2-5	TGCGCCAGCAGCCAAGATACCCAGGGGGTAGAGACCCAGTACTTC	CASSQDTQGVETQYF
TRBV28	few	TRBD1	TRBJ2-7	TGTGCCAGCAGTTGGGACAGTTACAACGAGCAGTACTTC	CASSWDSYNEQYF
TRBV12-3/TRBV12-4	few	TRBD2	TRBJ2-1	TGTGCCAGCAGCAATCTAGCGGGATTGATGTTGTCCTACAATGAGCAGTTCTTC	CASSNLAGLMLSYNEQFF
TRBV2	.	.	TRBJ2-5	TGTGCCAGCAGTGAAGCGCTCTGGGGGTCAGGGGATAAACTAAAGTTCTTC	CASSEALWGSGDKLKFF
TRBV27	.	.	TRBJ2-7	TGTGCCAGCAGTCAAAAGGGGCGGAACGAGTTCTACGAGCAGTACTTC	CASSQKGRNEFYEQYF
TRBV7-2	few	TRBD2	TRBJ2-1	TGTGCCAGCAGCGAAAGAGGGCTAGCGGGAGTAAAGTTCTACAATGAGCAGTTCTTC	CASSERGLAGVKFYNEQFF
TRBV4-3	few	.	TRBJ1-1	TGCGCCAGCAGCCAAGAACCGGGACCCGACCCCGAAGCTTTCTTT	CASSQEPGPDPEAFF
TRBV21-1	few	.	TRBJ2-2	TGTGCCAGCAGCAAAGTTGAAGCGGCCACACGGAACACCGGGGAGCTGTTTTTT	CASSKVEAATRNTGELFF
TRBV12-3/TRBV12-4	few	TRBD2	TRBJ2-7	TGTGCCAGCAGCGAGGGACTAGCCCTCTACGAGCAGTACTTC	CASSEGLALYEQYF
TRBV3-1	few	.	TRBJ2-1	TGTGCCATAGCTAGCGCCGAGACCGGCAATGAGCAGTTCTTC	CAIASAETGNEQFF
TRBV9	.	TRBD1	TRBJ1-3	TGTGCCAGCAGCGTCGGACAGGGACCTGGAAACACCATATATTTT	CASSVGQGPGNTIYF
TRBV27	once	TRBD1	TRBJ2-7	TGTGCCAGCGGTGCGGACAGGGATTTTGTGCAGTACTTC	CASGADRDFVQYF
TRBV28	few	.	TRBJ1-2	TGTGCCAGCGGGGAGGGGAATGGCTACACCTTC	CASGEGNGYTF
TRBV4-1	.	.	TRBJ2-1	TGCGCCAGCAGCCAAGATCACCAAGTCCACAATGAGCAGTTCTTC	CASSQDHQVHNEQFF
TRBV7-4	few	.	TRBJ1-5	TGTGCCAGCAGCTGGGACATACCCAATCAGCCCCAGCATTTT	CASSWDIPNQPQHF
TRBV15	.	.	TRBJ1-5	TGTGCCACCAGCAATCACATATACAATCAGCCCCAGCATTTT	CATSNHIYNQPQHF
TRBV5-1	.	TRBD2	TRBJ2-7	TGCGCCAGCAGCTTGCCGCCGGGACTAGCGGGGGTCGGCGAGCAGTACTTC	CASSLPPGLAGVGEQYF
TRBV14	.	.	TRBJ2-1	TGTGCCAGCAGCCAAGAGTTTAATGAGCAGTTCTTC	CASSQEFNEQFF
TRBV29-1	.	.	TRBJ2-6	TGCAGCGCAGGGAGTCCCAGCTCTGGGGCCAACGTCCTGACTTTC	CSAGSPSSGANVLTF
TRBV11-2	.	.	TRBJ2-1	TGTGCCAGCAGCTTAATGGTTTTAGATGAGCAGTTCTTC	CASSLMVLDEQFF
TRBV4-1	.	.	TRBJ2-1	TGCGCCAGCAGCCAAGGTACAATGAAAGGGCAGTTCTTC	CASSQGTMKGQFF
TRBV7-9	many	TRBD1	TRBJ2-5	TGTGCCAGCAGCTCACAGGGGGTTGGTGAGACCCAGTACTTC	CASSSQGVGETQYF
TRBV12-3/TRBV12-4	.	.	TRBJ1-2	TGTGCCAGCAGCGATCGTAAGTCGGGAGGTGGCTACACCTTC	CASSDRKSGGGYTF
TRBV2	few	.	TRBJ2-1	TGTGCCAGCAGTGACTCATACAATGGGCAGTTCTTC	CASSDSYNGQFF
TRBV12-3/TRBV12-4	few	.	TRBJ2-1	TGTGCCAGCACTATCGGGGGACCCAACTACAATGAGCAGTTCTTC	CASTIGGPNYNEQFF
TRBV25-1	.	TRBD2	TRBJ2-1	TGTGCCAGCAGTGAAGTGAGACTAGCGGGAAATCGCAATGAGCAGTTCTTC	CASSEVRLAGNRNEQFF
TRBV5-1	.	.	TRBJ1-6	TGCGCCAGCAGCTTGGAAGGGGGTCAGAATTCACCCCTCCACTTT	CASSLEGGQNSPLHF
TRBV10-3	.	.	TRBJ1-5	TGTGCCATCAGTGAGGTGCGGGGGCAGCCCCAGCATTTT	CAISEVRGQPQHF
TRBV7-2	.	TRBD2	TRBJ2-3	TGTGCCAGCGGTCTAGCGGGGGGTAGCACAGATGCGCAGTATTTT	CASGLAGGSTDAQYF
TRBV15	.	.	TRBJ2-2	TGTGCCGCCAGCAGACCTACGGGAGTCACCGGGGAGCTGTTTTTT	CAASRPTGVTGELFF
TRBV6-1	.	.	TRBJ1-2	TGTGCCGGCAGTGAAATTGGCGTCAGCCCTAACTATGGCTACACCTTC	CAGSEIGVSPNYGYTF
TRBV4-1	few	TRBD2	TRBJ2-1	TGCGCCAGCAGCCAGGGGAGGGCACCCGACCATGAGCAGTTCTTC	CASSQGRAPDHEQFF